This T cell receptor (beta chain) was obtained from a study of T-cell memory formation after mild COVID-19. This clonotype has more than one count but fewer than ten. Barcoded TCR alpha and TCR beta cDNA libraries with UMIs came from 5'RACE using constant-segment primers. TCRdb processed the 5' RACE reads anew with MiXCR; each CDR3 protein has one entry. The sample consists of a few hundred thousand distinct CDR3 sequences, 24% of them appearing once. V shed 10 bases and J shed 4 bases, with 7 bases lying between them. Germline V gene sequence: CDR1 KGHDR, CDR2 SFDVKD. CDR3 size: 11 residues. This sequence was found in an adult woman who had mild COVID-19 (a few samples of this study predate the infection). Cell type and time point are not known. The sequencing input was PBMCs or a T cell subset sorted from them (not recorded which). The chain recombines TRBV24-1 with TRBJ2-1; D remains unclear. The CDR3: CATELYNEQFF. Written as DNA, the CDR3 is TGTGCCACTGAACTTTACAATGAGCAGTTCTTC.